A single sample gave rise to the 5 T cell receptor beta chains below, sequenced in a study of shared clonotypes between healthy human individuals. Assay used: immunoSEQ multiplex PCR; TCRdb lists only in-frame clones, some missing. The sample lists over 300,000 clones, around nine tenths occurring once. The sample taken for sequencing was memory CD8+ T cells sorted from blood. Subset indicated: CD45RO+ cells pooled with CCR7-negative TemRA cells. The origin of the receptors is a man in his late teens or twenties in good health.

This rearrangement joins TRBV9 to TRBJ2-3, with 11 bases fitting TRBD1. Trimming took 2 bases from V and 2 from J; bases not matched to a gene: 4. CDR1 is SGDLS, CDR2 YYNGEE, per germline. There are 16 residues in the CDR3. The CDR3 protein is CASSVGDRGNTDTQYF. CDR3 DNA: TGTGCCAGCAGCGTGGGGGACAGGGGGAACACAGATACGCAGTATTTT.

The rearrangement joins TRBV11-2 to TRBJ1-1; D is ambiguous. The CDR3 spans 13 residues. Trimming took 5 bases from V and 3 from J, leaving 10 bases between them. The germline CDR1 and CDR2 sequences are SGHAT and FQNNGV. The CDR3 nucleotides are TGTGCCAGCAGCCAGTCCCCTGACACTGAAGCTTTCTTT. It yields the protein CASSQSPDTEAFF.

Worth noting for this clone: No conserved phenylalanine or tryptophan is present at the end of the CDR3, so a read error is the likely explanation. The DNA is omitted, as the CDR3 cannot be located on it reliably, and the CDR3 follows TCRdb's listing. V is TRBV5-4 and J is TRBJ1-5. The CDR3 sequence runs 10 residues, both termini included. From germline, CDR1 is SGHNT and CDR2 YYREEE (reference sequence). The CDR3 here is CASSSRTVEV.

The chain couples TRBV7-9 to TRBJ2-1; no clear D gene. Trimming pared 5 bases from V and 3 bases from J, leaving 17 bases between. The CDR3 loop spans 16 amino acids. Germline loops: CDR1 SEHNR, CDR2 FQNEAQ (reference sequence). CDR3 nucleotides: TGTGCCAGCAGCCGGGCTGCGGCCCTCCGCTACAATGAGCAGTTCTTC. It encodes CASSRAAALRYNEQFF.

This chain connects TRBV5-5 to TRBJ2-7, with 8 bases lining up with TRBD1. Germline V gene lookup returns CDR1 SGHKS and CDR2 YYEKEE (reference sequence). The trim removed 2 bases at V and 0 bases at J, leaving 7 bases unmatched. The CDR3 has 16 amino acids. The chain's CDR3 is CASSFADRGLSYEQYF. The CDR3 coding sequence is TGTGCCAGCAGCTTCGCTGACAGGGGCCTCTCCTACGAGCAGTACTTC. Supplemented by reference TRBV5-5 and TRBJ2-7, the full variable domain reads DAGVTQSPTHLIKTRGQQVTLRCSPISGHKSVSWYQQVLGQGPQFIFQYYEKEERGRGNFPDRFSARQFPNYSSELNVNALLLGDSALYLCASSFADRGLSYEQYFGPGTRLTVT.